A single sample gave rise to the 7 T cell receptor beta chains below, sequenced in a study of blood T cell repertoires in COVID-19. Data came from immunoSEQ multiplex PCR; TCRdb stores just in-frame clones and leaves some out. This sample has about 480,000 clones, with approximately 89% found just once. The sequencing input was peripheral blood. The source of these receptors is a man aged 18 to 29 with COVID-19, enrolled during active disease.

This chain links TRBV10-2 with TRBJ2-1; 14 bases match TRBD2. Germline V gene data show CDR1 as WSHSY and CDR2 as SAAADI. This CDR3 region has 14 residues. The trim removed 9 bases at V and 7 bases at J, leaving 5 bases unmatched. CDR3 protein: CASTGTSGGNEQFF. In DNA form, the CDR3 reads TGCGCCAGTACGGGGACTAGCGGGGGTAATGAGCAGTTCTTC.

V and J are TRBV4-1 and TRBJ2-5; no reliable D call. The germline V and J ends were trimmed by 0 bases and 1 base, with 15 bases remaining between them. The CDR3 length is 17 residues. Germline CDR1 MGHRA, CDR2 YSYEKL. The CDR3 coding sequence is TGCGCCAGCAGCCAAGAGGTGCCGGTCGTCTTCCAAGAGACCCAGTACTTC. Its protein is CASSQEVPVVFQETQYF.

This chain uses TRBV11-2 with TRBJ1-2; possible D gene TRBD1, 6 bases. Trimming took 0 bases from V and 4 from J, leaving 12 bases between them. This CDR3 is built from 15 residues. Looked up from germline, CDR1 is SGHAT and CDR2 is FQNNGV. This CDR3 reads CASSLEVQGTYGYTF. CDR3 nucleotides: TGTGCCAGCAGCTTAGAAGTACAGGGTACCTATGGCTACACCTTC.

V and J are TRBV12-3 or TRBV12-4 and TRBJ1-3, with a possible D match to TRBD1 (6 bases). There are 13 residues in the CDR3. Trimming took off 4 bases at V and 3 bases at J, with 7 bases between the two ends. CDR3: CASSSQGGNTIYF. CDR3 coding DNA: TGTGCCAGCAGTTCACAGGGTGGAAACACCATATATTTT.

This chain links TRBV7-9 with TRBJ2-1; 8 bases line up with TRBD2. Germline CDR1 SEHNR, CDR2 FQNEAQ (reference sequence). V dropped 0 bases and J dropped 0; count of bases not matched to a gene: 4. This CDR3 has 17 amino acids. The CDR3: CASSLARGENSYNEQFF. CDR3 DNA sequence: TGTGCCAGCAGCTTAGCGCGGGGGGAAAACTCCTACAATGAGCAGTTCTTC. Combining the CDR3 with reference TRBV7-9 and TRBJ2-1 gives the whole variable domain DTGVSQNPRHKITKRGQNVTFRCDPISEHNRLYWYRQTLGQGPEFLTYFQNEAQLEKSRLLSDRFSAERPKGSFSTLEIQRTEQGDSAMYLCASSLARGENSYNEQFFGPGTRLTVL.

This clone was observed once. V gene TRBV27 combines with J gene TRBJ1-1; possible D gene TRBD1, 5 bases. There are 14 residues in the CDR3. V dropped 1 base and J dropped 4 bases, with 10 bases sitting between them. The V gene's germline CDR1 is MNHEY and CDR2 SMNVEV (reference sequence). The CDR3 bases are TGTGCCAGCAGTTTATTATACGGGGGCACTGAAGCTTTCTTT. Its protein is CASSLLYGGTEAFF.

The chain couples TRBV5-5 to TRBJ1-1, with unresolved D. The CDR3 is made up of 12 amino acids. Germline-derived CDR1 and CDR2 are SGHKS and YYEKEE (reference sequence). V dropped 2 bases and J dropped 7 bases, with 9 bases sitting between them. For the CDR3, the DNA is TGTGCCAGCAGCTTCCCCGGCGGTGAAGCTTTCTTT. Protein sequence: CASSFPGGEAFF.